This is a list of T cell receptor beta chains from one sample in a study of T cell responses to AZD1222 COVID-19 vaccine. TCRdb keeps only in-frame clones here, not all; method: immunoSEQ multiplex PCR. This sample carries roughly 100,000 clones, about 93% of them seen once, and the ten largest clones take 5%. Material: peripheral blood, obtained on day 0 of AZD1222 vaccination. Receptors were obtained from an adult in good health. The CDR3 runs from the conserved cysteine through the conserved F or W. Fields, in order: J gene, D gene, clone size, V gene, CDR3 protein, CDR3 DNA. The D gene is left open where the match is weak. The size field is filled for only some rows; it gives once, few, many or a size class.

j_gene: TRBJ2-7
d_gene: -
abundance: -
v_gene: TRBV7-9
CDR3aa: CASSLISNEQYF
CDR3nt: TGTGCCAGCAGCTTAATTTCCAACGAGCAGTACTTC

j_gene: TRBJ2-3
d_gene: -
abundance: -
v_gene: TRBV30
CDR3aa: CAWSVGVGTQYF
CDR3nt: TGTGCCTGGAGTGTGGGAGTGGGTACGCAGTATTTT

j_gene: TRBJ1-1
d_gene: -
abundance: -
v_gene: TRBV7-2
CDR3aa: CASTPGTSNTEAFF
CDR3nt: TGTGCCAGCACCCCCGGGACATCGAACACTGAAGCTTTCTTT

j_gene: TRBJ2-3
d_gene: TRBD2
abundance: once
v_gene: TRBV6-5
CDR3aa: CASRLQGLAYGTQYF
CDR3nt: TGTGCCAGCAGGCTTCAAGGACTAGCATATGGTACGCAGTATTTT

j_gene: TRBJ2-1
d_gene: -
abundance: -
v_gene: TRBV4-2
CDR3aa: CASSQDRLGEQFF
CDR3nt: TGTGCCAGCAGCCAAGACCGACTCGGTGAGCAGTTCTTC

j_gene: TRBJ2-1
d_gene: -
abundance: -
v_gene: TRBV7-9
CDR3aa: CASQDHTTDAYNEQFF
CDR3nt: TGTGCCAGCCAAGACCACACCACAGACGCCTACAATGAGCAGTTCTTC

j_gene: TRBJ2-3
d_gene: TRBD2
abundance: -
v_gene: TRBV6-2/TRBV6-3
CDR3aa: CASSLLAVTSTDTQYF
CDR3nt: TGTGCCAGCAGCCTACTAGCGGTCACTAGCACAGATACGCAGTATTTT

j_gene: TRBJ2-1
d_gene: -
abundance: -
v_gene: TRBV3-1/TRBV3-2
CDR3aa: CASSRYNEQFF
CDR3nt: TGTGCCAGCAGCCGGTACAATGAGCAGTTCTTC

j_gene: TRBJ2-5
d_gene: -
abundance: -
v_gene: TRBV5-1
CDR3aa: CATSLDGRRGETQYF
CDR3nt: TGCGCCACGTCGCTGGATGGACGCCGAGGAGAGACCCAGTACTTC

j_gene: TRBJ2-3
d_gene: -
abundance: -
v_gene: TRBV7-8
CDR3aa: CASSLGVLSTDTQYF
CDR3nt: TGTGCCAGCAGCCTAGGGGTCCTTAGCACAGATACGCAGTATTTT

j_gene: TRBJ1-2
d_gene: -
abundance: -
v_gene: TRBV29-1
CDR3aa: CSARGGNYGYTF
CDR3nt: TGCAGCGCGCGAGGGGGGAACTATGGCTACACCTTC

j_gene: TRBJ2-2
d_gene: -
abundance: -
v_gene: TRBV19
CDR3aa: CASGGRFGELFF
CDR3nt: TGTGCCAGCGGTGGGAGGTTCGGGGAGCTGTTTTTT

j_gene: TRBJ2-5
d_gene: -
abundance: -
v_gene: TRBV27
CDR3aa: CASSLLDRQETQYF
CDR3nt: TGTGCCAGCAGTTTATTGGACAGACAAGAGACCCAGTACTTC

j_gene: TRBJ2-7
d_gene: -
abundance: -
v_gene: TRBV11-2
CDR3aa: CASSPAVRPYEQYF
CDR3nt: TGTGCCAGCTCGCCGGCAGTCCGGCCCTACGAGCAGTACTTC

j_gene: TRBJ1-3
d_gene: -
abundance: -
v_gene: TRBV5-4
CDR3aa: CASSLPGIRNTIYF
CDR3nt: TGTGCCAGCAGCTTGCCGGGCATTCGAAACACCATATATTTT

j_gene: TRBJ2-3
d_gene: -
abundance: -
v_gene: TRBV5-1
CDR3aa: CASSPPPSTDTQYF
CDR3nt: TGCGCCAGCAGCCCCCCTCCCTCGACAGATACGCAGTATTTT

j_gene: TRBJ2-1
d_gene: TRBD2
abundance: -
v_gene: TRBV7-9
CDR3aa: CASSLAFLAGGDEQFF
CDR3nt: TGTGCCAGCAGCTTAGCGTTCCTAGCGGGAGGGGATGAGCAGTTCTTC

j_gene: TRBJ1-3
d_gene: -
abundance: -
v_gene: TRBV10-3
CDR3aa: CAISESTGFNGNTIYF
CDR3nt: TGTGCCATCAGTGAGTCTACAGGGTTCAATGGAAACACCATATATTTT

j_gene: TRBJ2-2
d_gene: -
abundance: -
v_gene: TRBV19
CDR3aa: CASTRGLTGELFF
CDR3nt: TGTGCCAGTACCAGGGGATTAACCGGGGAGCTGTTTTTT

j_gene: TRBJ2-1
d_gene: -
abundance: -
v_gene: TRBV2
CDR3aa: CASSRLTDNEQFF
CDR3nt: TGTGCCAGCAGTAGACTGACAGACAATGAGCAGTTCTTC

j_gene: TRBJ2-7
d_gene: -
abundance: -
v_gene: TRBV15
CDR3aa: CATSRGAGPLYEQYF
CDR3nt: TGTGCCACCAGCAGAGGAGCGGGTCCTCTCTACGAGCAGTACTTC

j_gene: TRBJ2-1
d_gene: TRBD2
abundance: -
v_gene: TRBV4-1
CDR3aa: CASSAGLAGAGDEQFF
CDR3nt: TGCGCCAGCAGCGCGGGACTAGCGGGAGCGGGCGATGAGCAGTTCTTC

j_gene: TRBJ1-5
d_gene: -
abundance: -
v_gene: TRBV6-5
CDR3aa: CASDRYNQPQHF
CDR3nt: TGTGCCAGCGACAGGTACAATCAGCCCCAGCATTTT

j_gene: TRBJ1-1
d_gene: -
abundance: -
v_gene: TRBV12-3/TRBV12-4
CDR3aa: CASSERAGSEAFF
CDR3nt: TGTGCCAGCAGTGAAAGGGCCGGGAGTGAAGCTTTCTTT

j_gene: TRBJ2-7
d_gene: -
abundance: -
v_gene: TRBV4-1
CDR3aa: CASSRTYSLPYEQYF
CDR3nt: TGCGCCAGCAGCCGAACTTACAGCTTGCCCTACGAGCAGTACTTC

j_gene: TRBJ1-1
d_gene: TRBD1
abundance: -
v_gene: TRBV5-1
CDR3aa: CASSIAPGQLNTEAFF
CDR3nt: TGCGCCAGCAGCATAGCACCGGGACAGTTGAACACTGAAGCTTTCTTT

j_gene: TRBJ2-5
d_gene: -
abundance: -
v_gene: TRBV5-4
CDR3aa: CASSLEVAQETQYF
CDR3nt: TGTGCCAGCAGCCTAGAGGTAGCCCAAGAGACCCAGTACTTC

j_gene: TRBJ2-1
d_gene: TRBD1
abundance: -
v_gene: TRBV18
CDR3aa: CASSRQGEGYNEQFF
CDR3nt: TGTGCCAGCTCACGTCAGGGGGAAGGGTACAATGAGCAGTTCTTC

j_gene: TRBJ2-7
d_gene: -
abundance: once
v_gene: TRBV3-1/TRBV3-2
CDR3aa: CASSQRPDGMEQYF
CDR3nt: TGTGCCAGCAGCCAACGGCCGGACGGAATGGAGCAGTACTTC

j_gene: TRBJ1-1
d_gene: -
abundance: -
v_gene: TRBV4-2
CDR3aa: CASSQDGAGTEAFF
CDR3nt: TGTGCCAGCAGCCAAGATGGGGCCGGTACTGAAGCTTTCTTT

j_gene: TRBJ1-4
d_gene: TRBD1
abundance: -
v_gene: TRBV29-1
CDR3aa: CSVEAGGSEKLFF
CDR3nt: TGCAGCGTTGAGGCAGGGGGCTCTGAAAAACTGTTTTTT